What follows are 16 T cell receptor beta chains derived from one specimen sequenced in a study of T-cell memory formation after mild COVID-19. TCRdb recomputed calls from the 5' RACE reads with MiXCR, one row per CDR3 protein. The table includes around 420,000 distinct CDR3 sequences, roughly 26% detected once. Sequenced input: PBMCs or a T cell subset sorted from them (not recorded which). These receptors came from an adult woman who had mild COVID-19 (a few samples of this study predate the infection). Cell type and time point are not known.

This clonotype was detected only a few times. The CDR3 DNA sequence: TGTGCTTGGCAGCCCAGCCGGCTAGCGGGGGGCACAGATACGCAGTATTTT. Amino acids: CAWQPSRLAGGTDTQYF. This rearrangement joins TRBV12-3 or TRBV12-4 to TRBJ2-3, with 10 bases that match TRBD2. This CDR3 comprises 17 residues.

The rearrangement joins TRBV6-5 to TRBJ2-7; weak D call: TRBD2 (6 bases). The ends were cut back, 7 bases at V and 7 bases at J, with 23 bases in the middle. Germline V gene sequence: CDR1 MNHEY, CDR2 SVGAGI. This CDR3 has 15 amino acids. CDR3 in DNA: TGTGCCAGCACTCCCACCTCTATCTACGGGGGAGAGCAGTACTTC. Encoded protein: CASTPTSIYGGEQYF.

The table lists this clonotype with many counts. The chain is built from TRBV24-1 and TRBJ1-2, with no clear D. V lost 3 bases and J lost 8, with 15 bases in between. There are 14 residues in the CDR3. The V gene's germline CDR1 is KGHDR and CDR2 SFDVKD. The CDR3 here is CATSDRAVRKGYTF. For the CDR3, the DNA is TGTGCCACCAGTGATCGGGCCGTGAGAAAGGGCTACACCTTC.

This chain joins TRBV12-3 or TRBV12-4 and TRBJ2-3; tentative D call: TRBD2 (5 bases). There are 13 residues in the CDR3. Between the trimmed V and J ends, which lost 1 base and 6 bases, there was a span of 8 bases. This CDR3 reads CASSLGELDTQYF. In nucleotides, the CDR3 is TGTGCCAGCAGTTTAGGGGAGTTGGATACGCAGTATTTT.

This clonotype was picked up a small number of times. This chain's CDR3 is CASSLGASKTYEQYF. For the CDR3, the DNA is TGTGCCAGCAGTTTGGGTGCCAGCAAAACCTACGAGCAGTACTTC. The chain is built from TRBV27 and TRBJ2-7; D gene unclear. The ends were cut back, 3 bases at V and 2 bases at J, with 14 bases in the middle. Germline values: CDR1 MNHEY, CDR2 SMNVEV (reference sequence). The CDR3 extends over 15 amino acids.

V is TRBV30 and J is TRBJ1-6, with a weak D call TRBD1 (5 bases). Germline V gene data show CDR1 as GTSNPN and CDR2 as SVGIG (reference sequence). The ends were cut back, 0 bases at V and 0 bases at J, with 9 bases in the middle. CDR3 length: 16 amino acids. The DNA of the CDR3 is TGTGCCTGGAGTGTAAGGGGTGGCTCCTATAATTCACCCCTCCACTTT. The encoded protein is CAWSVRGGSYNSPLHF. The complete variable domain, with remaining parts taken from reference TRBV30 and TRBJ1-6, reads SQTIHQWPATLVQPVGSPLSLECTVEGTSNPNLYWYRQAAGRGLQLLFYSVGIGQISSEVPQNLSASRPQDRQFILSSKKLLLSDSGFYLCAWSVRGGSYNSPLHFGNGTRLTVT.

This chain connects TRBV12-3 or TRBV12-4 to TRBJ2-7; 11 nucleotides agree with TRBD2. This CDR3 has 15 amino acids. Trimming removed 6 bases from V and 1 base from J; junction bases left unmatched: 5. The DNA for the CDR3 is TGTGCCAGCAGCTTAATAGCGGGAGGGTCCTACGAGCAGTACTTC. This translates into CASSLIAGGSYEQYF.

This clonotype occurred a few times. The rearrangement joins TRBV7-8 to TRBJ2-1, with D unresolved. This CDR3 is built from 17 residues. The germline V and J ends were trimmed by 1 base and 3 bases, with 16 bases remaining between them. Germline CDR1 is SGHVS and CDR2 is FQNEAQ. CDR3 in amino acids: CASSLERTGGNYNEQFF. The CDR3 region has the DNA TGTGCCAGCAGCTTAGAGCGTACGGGTGGGAACTACAATGAGCAGTTCTTC.

The genes are TRBV6-5 and TRBJ1-3, with D tentatively TRBD1 (5 bases). This CDR3 spans 17 amino acids. Germline V gene data show CDR1 as MNHEY and CDR2 as SVGAGI. The V end was cut by 3 bases, the J end by 4 bases, with 19 bases between. The CDR3, as DNA: TGTGCCAGCAGTTATTACGCGGGACCGGTCATCGGAAACACCATATATTTT. This gives the protein CASSYYAGPVIGNTIYF.

This clonotype turned up a few times. CDR3 amino acids: CATGTANTGELFF. DNA for the CDR3: TGTGCCACTGGGACAGCGAACACCGGGGAGCTGTTTTTT. The chain joins TRBV24-1 to TRBJ2-2, with 7 bases identical to TRBD1. The germline gives CDR1 KGHDR, CDR2 SFDVKD. V lost 10 bases and J lost 0; bases outside the gene matches: 1. The CDR3 runs 13 residues.

This chain links TRBV7-9 with TRBJ2-1; D unresolved. The CDR3 is 14 amino acids. CDR1 SEHNR and CDR2 FQNEAQ come from the germline V gene (reference sequence). Trimming shortened V by 0 bases and J by 8 bases, and 11 bases separated the two germline ends. The chain's CDR3 is CASSLAQAVDEQFF. CDR3 in DNA: TGTGCCAGCAGCTTAGCGCAGGCGGTAGATGAGCAGTTCTTC.

This clonotype has just a few counts. Here the CDR3 reads CASSWGTGSTDTQYF. The DNA for the CDR3 is TGCGCCAGCAGCTGGGGGACAGGGAGCACAGATACGCAGTATTTT. The chain recombines TRBV5-1 with TRBJ2-3, with TRBD1 identical over 9 bases. CDR3 length: 15 residues. CDR1 and CDR2 from the germline V gene are SGHRS and YFSETQ. Germline trimming cut 3 bases from V and 0 bases from J; bases unmatched to any gene: 2.

This clonotype has a handful of counts. V usage is TRBV20-1 and J usage is TRBJ1-6; 7 bases are shared with TRBD1. Germline values: CDR1 DFQATT, CDR2 SNEGSKA (reference sequence). Trimming cost V 3 bases and J 8 bases; bases outside gene matches: 4. This CDR3 has 13 residues. CDR3 in DNA: TGCAGTGCTAGGTACAGGGGCGATTCACCCCTCCACTTT. It encodes CSARYRGDSPLHF.

V gene TRBV6-5 combines with J gene TRBJ1-1; D perhaps matches TRBD1 (6 bases). With 6 bases removed from V and 8 bases from J, the gap between germline ends came to 16 bases. Germline CDR1 reads MNHEY; CDR2 reads SVGAGI. The length of the CDR3 is 13 residues. The CDR3: CASRNPGTHEAFF. CDR3 DNA sequence: TGTGCCAGCAGAAACCCTGGGACACACGAAGCTTTCTTT.

CDR3 residues: CASSFRQDSPLHF. In nucleotides, the CDR3 is TGTGCCAGCAGTTTTCGACAGGATTCACCCCTCCACTTT. The chain has TRBV12-3 or TRBV12-4 and TRBJ1-6; TRBD1 is a possible D gene (6 bases). The CDR3 has 13 residues. V was cut by 3 bases and J by 8 bases, with 8 bases left in between.

There are a few counts of this clonotype. The chain carries TRBV20-1 and TRBJ2-1; 7 bases line up with TRBD1. The CDR3 length is 14 residues. Germline-derived CDR1 and CDR2 are DFQATT and SNEGSKA (reference sequence). The V segment lost 6 bases and the J segment 8 bases; nucleotides outside the gene matches: 13. The CDR3 loop is CSAYEGAVGDEQFF. DNA of the CDR3: TGCAGTGCGTATGAGGGGGCAGTTGGGGATGAGCAGTTCTTC.